The 31 T cell receptor beta chains below all came from one sample that was sequenced in a study of vaccination and CD4 T cells after COVID-19. Cultured CD4+ T-cell DNA underwent Oncomine TCR Beta short-read sequencing. One entry per CDR3 protein results from TCRdb running MiXCR on the PCR reads. The repertoire consists of 20,000 to 25,000 distinct CDR3 sequences, with around 37% occurring once and the leading ten covering around 9.2%. Regarding time point: late sampling 161 to 241 days after vaccination in a few convalescent patients. Treatment defined: 10-day PBMC culture with coronavirus spike peptide pools or control peptides (ViraFEST assay). These receptors are not linked to any known antigen. The sequencing used CD4+ T cells from blood, cultured in vitro, collected about 7 months after SARS-CoV-2 vaccination. The receptor source for this set is a human donor who had recovered from COVID-19.

The V gene is TRBV29-1, the J gene TRBJ1-5, with 9 bases that match TRBD1. Germline CDR1 reads SQVTM; CDR2 reads ANQGSEA. V gave up 7 bases and J gave up 3 bases; unmatched junction bases: 7. CDR3 length equals 14 residues. Here the CDR3 reads CSALDRGPNQPQHF. CDR3 nucleotide sequence: TGCAGCGCCCTGGACAGGGGCCCCAATCAGCCCCAGCATTTT. The variable domain in full, completed from reference TRBV29-1 and TRBJ1-5, reads SAVISQKPSRDICQRGTSLTIQCQVDSQVTMMFWYRQQPGQSLTLIATANQGSEATYESGFVIDKFPISRPNLTFSTLTVSNMSPEDSSIYLCSALDRGPNQPQHFGDGTRLSIL.

The J gene is TRBJ1-5, the V gene TRBV19; weak D call: TRBD1 (5 bases). V lost 5 bases and J lost 3, with 17 bases in between. The CDR3 spans 16 residues. Per germline, CDR1 LNHDA and CDR2 SQIVND (reference sequence). Here the CDR3 DNA reads TGTGCCAGTAGTTCCACGGGGCAGGGCGTCAATCAGCCCCAGCATTTT. Translation: CASSSTGQGVNQPQHF.

V usage is TRBV4-1 and J usage is TRBJ2-5, with D possibly TRBD2 on 6 matching bases. V was clipped by 1 base and J by 10 bases, with 13 bases between them. CDR1 and CDR2 (germline): MGHRA, YSYEKL. This CDR3 comprises 13 residues. The CDR3 sequence: CASSQGPGAGQYF. CDR3 DNA sequence: TGCGCCAGCAGCCAAGGTCCGGGAGCCGGCCAGTACTTC.

This clonotype appeared a single time. The chain is built from TRBV20-1 and TRBJ2-7, with 11 bases fitting TRBD2. Per the germline V gene, CDR1 is DFQATT and CDR2 is SNEGSKA (reference sequence). CDR3 length: 18 residues. Losses at the gene ends were 6 bases for V and 3 bases for J; bases not matched to a gene: 19. CDR3 coding DNA: TGCAGTGCGGAAGTGTATAGCGGGAGGGGCGACTACTACTACGAGCAGTACTTC. This encodes CSAEVYSGRGDYYYEQYF.

V and J are TRBV29-1 and TRBJ2-1; 8 bases match TRBD2. The CDR3 has 15 residues. The germline CDR1 and CDR2 sequences are SQVTM and ANQGSEA. Unmatched junction bases numbered 12, after V lost 7 bases and J lost 4 bases. The CDR3 DNA reads as TGCAGCGCCCCTGGACGGGGGGGGGTGTACAATGAGCAGTTCTTC. It translates to CSAPGRGGVYNEQFF.

V gene TRBV6-2 or TRBV6-3 combines with J gene TRBJ1-5; unclear D gene. The CDR3 runs to 12 residues. The germline CDR1 and CDR2 sequences are MNHEY and SVGEGT. Trimming stripped 5 bases from V and 7 bases from J, with 9 bases between. The CDR3 bases are TGTGCCAGCAGTCGGCCGAACCAGCCCCAGCATTTT. Translating gives CASSRPNQPQHF.

In nucleotides, the CDR3 is TGTGCCAGTAGCCCGAGGAGGGGGGACCGCTCCTACGAGCAGTACTTC. It specifies CASSPRRGDRSYEQYF. The gene calls are TRBV19 and TRBJ2-7; either TRBD1 or TRBD2 may fit D (6 bases each). The CDR3 contains 16 residues. Trimming shortened V by 6 bases and J by 0 bases, and 18 bases separated the two germline ends. Per germline, CDR1 LNHDA and CDR2 SQIVND (reference sequence).

The chain employs TRBV11-3 and TRBJ2-5; D is perhaps TRBD1 (5 bases). The CDR3 is 13 residues long. Trimming cost V 5 bases and J 5 bases, with 12 bases left between them. From germline, CDR1 is SGHNT and CDR2 YENEEA. DNA of the CDR3: TGTGCCAGCAGCGTGGACATAGGCGAGACCCAGTACTTC. The encoded protein is CASSVDIGETQYF.

Only a few counts were recorded for this clonotype. Written as DNA, the CDR3 is TGTGCCAGCAGCTTAGAACCGGGACTAGCGGGAGCCAAGAAGTTCTTC. The encoded protein is CASSLEPGLAGAKKFF. The chain recombines TRBV7-3 with TRBJ2-1; 14 nucleotides align to TRBD2. J lost 14 bases, V lost 2 bases, and 11 bases had no gene match. The germline CDR1 and CDR2 sequences are SGHTA and FQGTGA. This CDR3 is built from 16 residues.

The chain combines TRBV20-1 with TRBJ1-5; D gene ambiguous. V lost 0 bases, J lost 12 bases, and 9 bases lay in between. This CDR3 comprises 11 residues. Germline V gives CDR1 DFQATT, CDR2 SNEGSKA (reference sequence). CDR3 sequence (DNA): TGCAGTGCTAGAGAGGGGTTATTCCAGCATTTT. It specifies CSAREGLFQHF.

In its sample, this clonotype was seen a few times. This chain uses TRBV20-1 with TRBJ2-3, with 8 bases identical to TRBD1. This CDR3 has 13 residues. In germline, CDR1 is DFQATT, CDR2 SNEGSKA (reference sequence). In DNA form, the CDR3 reads TGCAGGCCTTGGACAGGGTCGAGGGATACGCAGTATTTT. Its translation is CRPWTGSRDTQYF.

This chain joins TRBV28 and TRBJ2-5; D is ambiguous. Germline V CDR1 and CDR2: MDHEN, SYDVKM. The length of the CDR3 is 15 residues. Trimming pared 6 bases from V and 2 bases from J, leaving 16 bases between. The CDR3 here is CASRPLGATQETQYF. The CDR3 DNA reads as TGTGCCAGCAGACCGCTGGGCGCGACACAAGAGACCCAGTACTTC.

This clonotype was seen more than once but under ten times. The chain joins TRBV6-1 to TRBJ1-5; tentative D call: TRBD1 (5 bases). The V gene lost 0 bases and the J gene lost 3 bases, with 9 bases spanning the gap. This CDR3 contains 15 residues. CDR1 is MNHNS, CDR2 SASEGT, per germline. The CDR3 sequence is CASSEAGGVNQPQHF. The DNA for the CDR3 is TGTGCCAGCAGTGAAGCAGGAGGGGTCAATCAGCCCCAGCATTTT.

The V gene is TRBV27, the J gene TRBJ2-5; tentative D call: TRBD2 (7 bases). The V end lost 3 bases, the J end lost 1 base, and 12 bases lay between the germline ends. Per germline, CDR1 MNHEY and CDR2 SMNVEV (reference sequence). The CDR3 is made up of 15 amino acids. Here the CDR3 reads CASSLWGGGQETQYF. The CDR3 DNA reads as TGTGCCAGCAGTTTGTGGGGAGGGGGCCAAGAGACCCAGTACTTC.

This clonotype turned up a few times. CDR3 sequence: CASSSRVGGQPQHF. The CDR3 DNA sequence: TGTGCCAGCAGTTCCCGGGTGGGGGGCCAGCCCCAGCATTTT. The chain links TRBV6-5 to TRBJ1-5; a weak D match, TRBD1 (6 bases). The CDR3 is 14 residues long. Germline-derived CDR1 and CDR2 are MNHEY and SVGAGI. Trimming removed 4 bases at V and 7 bases at J, with 14 bases between.

V and J are TRBV20-1 and TRBJ1-1; D is uncertain. V was shortened by 7 bases and J by 1 base, with 10 bases between the two germline ends. From germline, CDR1 is DFQATT and CDR2 SNEGSKA (reference sequence). The CDR3 loop spans 12 amino acids. CDR3 DNA: TGCAGTGGGGCGGCTCCGAACACTGAAGCTTTCTTT. Residues: CSGAAPNTEAFF.

This clonotype was detected a few times. The chain has TRBV7-2 and TRBJ1-1, with a weak D call TRBD1 (5 bases). Germline V gives CDR1 SGHTA, CDR2 FQGNSA. The CDR3 covers 15 residues. V lost 2 bases to trimming and J lost 2 bases, with 12 bases between them. The CDR3 DNA reads TGTGCCAGCAGCTTATTCCCAGGGACCAACACTGAAGCTTTCTTT. Amino acid sequence: CASSLFPGTNTEAFF.

By sample share, this clonotype is medium-sized (0.01 to 0.1%). The chain combines TRBV20-1 with TRBJ1-5; D not certain. Germline values: CDR1 DFQATT, CDR2 SNEGSKA (reference sequence). V gave up 6 bases and J gave up 7 bases, with 13 bases separating them. The CDR3 is 12 residues long. The chain's CDR3 is CSAVEGGQPQHF. The CDR3 DNA reads as TGCAGTGCCGTCGAGGGAGGGCAGCCCCAGCATTTT.

The chain recombines TRBV6-2 or TRBV6-3 with TRBJ1-2, with 9 nucleotides matching TRBD1. Trimming cost V 6 bases and J 4 bases; bases outside gene matches: 15. Germline V lookup: CDR1 MNHEY, CDR2 SVGEGT. The CDR3 extends over 17 amino acids. CDR3 in amino acids: CASRHGTGSPKGYGYTF. CDR3 DNA sequence: TGTGCCAGCAGACACGGGACAGGGTCCCCCAAGGGCTATGGCTACACCTTC.

This sequence joins TRBV7-7 and TRBJ2-5; 9 positions agree with TRBD2. From germline, CDR1 is SSHAT and CDR2 FNYEAQ (reference sequence). Trimming at V came to 0 bases and at J to 5 bases, leaving 10 bases not matched to a gene. There are 17 residues in the CDR3. The CDR3 loop reads CASSLAIGGRALETQYF. Here the CDR3 DNA reads TGTGCCAGCAGCTTAGCGATTGGCGGGAGGGCCTTGGAGACCCAGTACTTC.

In its sample, this clonotype was seen a few times. The chain carries TRBV19 and TRBJ1-5; TRBD1 agrees at 7 bases. The CDR3 is made up of 13 amino acids. Per germline, CDR1 LNHDA and CDR2 SQIVND (reference sequence). V lost 5 bases and J lost 6; bases outside the gene matches: 4. CDR3 amino acids: CASSRQGGQPQHF. The CDR3 bases are TGTGCCAGTAGTCGACAGGGAGGTCAGCCCCAGCATTTT. Full variable domain (missing parts from reference TRBV19 and TRBJ1-5): DGGITQSPKYLFRKEGQNVTLSCEQNLNHDAMYWYRQDPGQGLRLIYYSQIVNDFQKGDIAEGYSVSREKKESFPLTVTSAQKNPTAFYLCASSRQGGQPQHFGDGTRLSIL.

This clonotype was observed a few times. The chain employs TRBV20-1 and TRBJ1-1, with TRBD1 matching 8 bases. The CDR3 covers 13 residues. Germline V gives CDR1 DFQATT, CDR2 SNEGSKA (reference sequence). The junction had 6 bases not matched to a gene; V was cut back by 5 bases and J by 4 bases. CDR3 protein: CSAPQGASTEAFF. CDR3 nucleotides: TGCAGTGCTCCGCAGGGGGCGAGCACTGAAGCTTTCTTT.

This chain joins TRBV19 and TRBJ2-7; 11 bases fit TRBD2. This CDR3 has 17 amino acids. The V gene end was trimmed by 4 bases and the J gene end by 3 bases; junction bases not matched to a gene: 11. Per germline, CDR1 LNHDA and CDR2 SQIVND (reference sequence). The chain's CDR3 is CASSTIQGLAGYYEQYF. The CDR3 DNA follows: TGTGCCAGTAGTACTATTCAAGGACTAGCGGGCTACTACGAGCAGTACTTC.

The chain uses TRBV6-1 and TRBJ1-2; D is perhaps TRBD1 (5 bases). Germline CDR1 and CDR2: MNHNS and SASEGT. There are 13 residues in the CDR3. Trimming shortened V by 7 bases and J by 5 bases, and 14 bases separated the two germline ends. The DNA of the CDR3 is TGTGCCAGCACCCCCCAGGGTGGGTATGGCTACACCTTC. Amino acids: CASTPQGGYGYTF.

This chain connects TRBV28 to TRBJ1-6, with D possibly being TRBD1 (6 bases). V lost 2 bases, J lost 4 bases, and 18 bases lay in between. This CDR3 is built from 18 residues. Germline CDR1 is MDHEN and CDR2 is SYDVKM. The DNA for the CDR3 is TGTGCCAGCAGTTTAGGAGATTGGGTGGGGGCGTATAATTCACCCCTCCACTTT. It is translated as CASSLGDWVGAYNSPLHF.

This clonotype was counted only a few times. This rearrangement joins TRBV7-8 to TRBJ2-1; 9 positions match TRBD1. CDR1 and CDR2 (germline): SGHVS, FQNEAQ. J lost 4 bases, V lost 8 bases, and 6 bases had no gene match. The CDR3 covers 14 residues. CDR3 bases: TGTGCCAGCGTCCGGGACAGGGAATACAATGAGCAGTTCTTC. Its translation is CASVRDREYNEQFF.

This clonotype was seen a handful of times. The V and J genes are TRBV7-6 and TRBJ1-5; unclear D gene. The CDR3 totals 16 residues. CDR1 is SGHVS, CDR2 FNYEAQ, per germline. Deletions cut 5 bases from V and 5 bases from J, with 19 bases between. CDR3 nucleotide sequence: TGTGCCAGCAGCCACCGGGCCGGTATCATTGATCAGCCCCAGCATTTT. As protein: CASSHRAGIIDQPQHF.

This clonotype showed up just a few times. The chain is built from TRBV28 and TRBJ1-2; no clear D gene. Trimming took off 2 bases at V and 0 bases at J, with 7 bases between the two ends. This CDR3 comprises 14 residues. The germline V gene encodes CDR1 MDHEN and CDR2 SYDVKM. The CDR3 protein is CASSLGGTNYGYTF. As DNA, the CDR3 is TGTGCCAGCAGTTTAGGAGGGACTAACTATGGCTACACCTTC.

There are a few counts of this clonotype. The V call is TRBV11-1, the J call TRBJ2-7; D is unclear. Per germline, CDR1 SGHAT and CDR2 FQDESV (reference sequence). Between the trimmed V and J ends, which lost 3 bases and 5 bases, there was a span of 5 bases. This CDR3 has 11 amino acids. The DNA of the CDR3 is TGTGCCAGCAGCTTGGTAGACGAGCAGTACTTC. Translated, it gives CASSLVDEQYF.

This chain connects TRBV5-4 to TRBJ1-2; D is ambiguous. There are 14 residues in the CDR3. V lost 2 bases to trimming and J lost 8 bases, with 16 bases between them. The germline V gene encodes CDR1 SGHNT and CDR2 YYREEE (reference sequence). The CDR3 DNA sequence: TGTGCCAGCAGCTTTGGGCAGGCAACCGGAGGCTACACCTTC. The encoded protein is CASSFGQATGGYTF.

J is TRBJ2-7 and V is TRBV20-1; D unclear. The V and J ends lost 5 bases and 2 bases respectively, with 13 bases between them. The CDR3 sequence is 13 residues long. Germline V gives CDR1 DFQATT, CDR2 SNEGSKA (reference sequence). The CDR3 nucleotides are TGCAGTGCTCCAAAACCGGGTCCCTACGAGCAGTACTTC. Translated, it gives CSAPKPGPYEQYF.